A single sample gave rise to the 21 T cell receptor beta chains below, sequenced in a study of blood T cell repertoires in COVID-19. Assay used: immunoSEQ multiplex PCR; TCRdb lists only in-frame clones, some missing. The sample lists approximately 300,000 clones; around 89% were seen once. The sample was peripheral blood. The source of these receptors is a woman aged 45 to 65 with COVID-19, enrolled during active disease.

The chain carries TRBV6-2 or TRBV6-3 and TRBJ2-4; a weak D match, TRBD2 (6 bases). V was shortened by 5 bases and J by 6 bases, with 17 bases between the two germline ends. The germline CDR1 and CDR2 sequences are MNHEY and SVGEGT. The CDR3 spans 15 residues. CDR3 DNA sequence: TGTGCCAGCAGTACCCCCCGGGGGAAAGGAAACATTCAGTACTTC. It yields the protein CASSTPRGKGNIQYF.

The chain recombines TRBV11-2 with TRBJ1-2; TRBD1 might be the D (6 bases). V was pared by 5 bases and J by 4 bases, with 8 bases between. The CDR3 consists of 12 residues. The V gene's germline CDR1 is SGHAT and CDR2 FQNNGV. CDR3 protein: CASSPQGYGYTF. CDR3 nucleotides: TGTGCCAGCAGCCCACAGGGCTATGGCTACACCTTC.

The chain combines TRBV3-1 (or the pseudogene TRBV3-2) with TRBJ1-2; TRBD1 matches 9 bases. The CDR3 loop spans 17 amino acids. The V and J ends lost 4 bases and 3 bases, in that order; junction bases with no gene match: 12. The germline V gene encodes CDR1 LGHDT and CDR2 YNNKEL (reference sequence). The CDR3 DNA follows: TGTGCCAGCAGCCTTTCCCGGGACAGGGAAGGGGACTATGGCTACACCTTC. This encodes CASSLSRDREGDYGYTF.

The chain recombines TRBV29-1 with TRBJ1-2; D unresolved. This CDR3 region has 12 residues. V dropped 7 bases and J dropped 0 bases, with 9 bases sitting between them. Germline V gives CDR1 SQVTM, CDR2 ANQGSEA. The CDR3 DNA sequence: TGCAGCGGAACTCAGGCTAACTATGGCTACACCTTC. Protein product: CSGTQANYGYTF. The full variable domain, completed using reference TRBV29-1 and TRBJ1-2, is SAVISQKPSRDICQRGTSLTIQCQVDSQVTMMFWYRQQPGQSLTLIATANQGSEATYESGFVIDKFPISRPNLTFSTLTVSNMSPEDSSIYLCSGTQANYGYTFGSGTRLTVV.

The chain has TRBV13 and TRBJ1-1; D might be TRBD1 (6 bases). The CDR3 sequence is 13 residues long. Trimming cost V 1 base and J 7 bases, with 10 bases left between them. Germline V lookup: CDR1 PRHDT, CDR2 FYEKMQ (reference sequence). CDR3 nucleotides: TGTGCCAGCAGCTTAGATCCCAGGGGTGAAGCTTTCTTT. Its translation is CASSLDPRGEAFF.

The chain couples TRBV19 to TRBJ2-3; TRBD2 matches at 8 bases. Germline lookup yields CDR1 LNHDA and CDR2 SQIVND (reference sequence). The V segment lost 3 bases and the J segment 9 bases; nucleotides outside the gene matches: 8. There are 14 residues in the CDR3. The CDR3 protein is CASSISAGGDTQYF. CDR3 DNA: TGTGCCAGTAGTATTTCGGCGGGAGGCGACACGCAGTATTTT.

The V gene is TRBV25-1, the J gene TRBJ2-7; D perhaps matches TRBD2 (5 bases). The germline gives CDR1 MGHDK, CDR2 SYGVNS. V lost 6 bases and J 5 bases, leaving 17 bases between the germline ends. The length of the CDR3 is 14 residues. The CDR3 DNA reads as TGTGCCAGCAGGGCTCTAGGAGTGGAGGACGAGCAGTACTTC. This sequence encodes CASRALGVEDEQYF.

V and J are TRBV23-1 and TRBJ2-2, with 7 bases matching TRBD1. TRBV23-1 is an ORF, and what it does is uncertain. Trimming at V came to 3 bases and at J to 6 bases, leaving 13 bases not matched to a gene. The CDR3 loop spans 17 amino acids. This chain's CDR3 is CASSHPRGPEGAGELFF. The CDR3 nucleotides read TGCGCCAGCAGTCACCCGAGGGGGCCCGAAGGGGCCGGGGAGCTGTTTTTT.

The V and J genes are TRBV27 and TRBJ1-1; 7 nucleotides match TRBD1. V gave up 2 bases and J gave up 1 base; unmatched junction bases: 7. From germline, CDR1 is MNHEY and CDR2 SMNVEV (reference sequence). The CDR3 is 16 amino acids. CDR3 in DNA: TGTGCCAGCAGTTTACAGACAGGGCGCAAGAACACTGAAGCTTTCTTT. Protein sequence: CASSLQTGRKNTEAFF.

This clone appeared a single time. The V gene is TRBV3-1 (or the pseudogene TRBV3-2), the J gene TRBJ1-3; D may be TRBD1 (5 bases). Germline V lookup: CDR1 LGHDT, CDR2 YNNKEL (reference sequence). Trimming cost V 0 bases and J 4 bases, with 16 bases left between them. The CDR3 extends over 17 amino acids. Written as DNA, the CDR3 is TGTGCCAGCAGCCAAGAAGTAGGGGCGCGGTTCGGAAACACCATATATTTT. Its protein product is CASSQEVGARFGNTIYF.

V is TRBV6-5 and J is TRBJ1-2, with 7 positions matching TRBD1. Germline-derived CDR1 and CDR2 are MNHEY and SVGAGI. V shed 2 bases and J 1 base; nucleotides not matched to a gene: 7. The CDR3 extends over 16 amino acids. The CDR3 spells CASSYRGTALNYGYTF. CDR3 sequence (DNA): TGTGCCAGCAGTTACAGGGGGACAGCCCTTAACTATGGCTACACCTTC.

The J gene is TRBJ1-2, the V gene TRBV6-5; D is perhaps TRBD1 (6 bases). V lost 6 bases and J 2 bases, leaving 13 bases between the germline ends. Germline CDR1 and CDR2: MNHEY and SVGAGI. This CDR3 region has 14 residues. In DNA, the CDR3 is TGTGCCAGCAGGACCGGGACAACCAACTATGGCTACACCTTC. Amino acids: CASRTGTTNYGYTF.

The rearrangement joins TRBV28 to TRBJ1-5; 8 nucleotides agree with TRBD1. Germline CDR1 is MDHEN and CDR2 is SYDVKM. This CDR3 is built from 13 residues. J gave up 6 bases and V 6 bases, and 4 bases lay outside the gene matches. CDR3 bases: TGTGCCAGCAGCCGGGACAGGATTCAGCCCCAGCATTTT. This sequence encodes CASSRDRIQPQHF.

This clone was seen just once. This chain uses TRBV6-5 with TRBJ2-7; D is undetermined. The germline CDR1 and CDR2 sequences are MNHEY and SVGAGI. The germline V and J ends were trimmed by 0 bases and 1 base, with 7 bases remaining between them. This CDR3 has 14 residues. CDR3 in amino acids: CASSYSERSYEQYF. CDR3 DNA: TGTGCCAGCAGTTACTCTGAGAGATCCTACGAGCAGTACTTC.

This chain joins TRBV7-4 and TRBJ2-7; TRBD2 agrees at 14 bases. The germline V gene encodes CDR1 SGHVT and CDR2 SQSDAQ. The CDR3 loop spans 20 amino acids. The V gene end was trimmed by 0 bases and the J gene end by 2 bases; junction bases not matched to a gene: 12. The CDR3 is CASSLALARETSGRAYEQYF. In nucleotides, the CDR3 is TGTGCCAGCAGCTTAGCCCTTGCGAGGGAGACTAGCGGGAGGGCCTACGAGCAGTACTTC. The complete variable domain, with remaining parts taken from reference TRBV7-4 and TRBJ2-7, reads GAGVSQSPRYKVAKRGRDVALRCDSISGHVTLYWYRQTLGQGSEVLTYSQSDAQRDKSGRPSGRFSAERPERSVSTLKIQRTEQGDSAVYLCASSLALARETSGRAYEQYFGPGTRLTVT.

Written as DNA, the CDR3 is TGTGCCAGCAGTGTTCTGGGACAGGGAGACTATGGCTACACCTTC. Translation gives CASSVLGQGDYGYTF. The chain joins TRBV2 to TRBJ1-2; 9 nucleotides match TRBD1. This CDR3 is 15 amino acids long. The junction had 6 bases not matched to a gene; V was cut back by 4 bases and J by 3 bases. Germline values: CDR1 SNHLY, CDR2 FYNNEI.

A single count supports this clone. The chain carries TRBV25-1 and TRBJ2-1; 10 nucleotides agree with TRBD2. CDR3 length: 14 residues. Germline lookup yields CDR1 MGHDK and CDR2 SYGVNS. Trimming cost V 6 bases and J 6 bases; bases outside gene matches: 5. In DNA, the CDR3 is TGTGCCAGCAGCCCTAGCGGGAGTGGCAATGAGCAGTTCTTC. Translation gives CASSPSGSGNEQFF.

This chain links TRBV27 with TRBJ2-5, with D perhaps matching TRBD1 (6 bases). Germline V gene data show CDR1 as MNHEY and CDR2 as SMNVEV (reference sequence). The CDR3 sequence is 13 residues long. V was cut by 5 bases and J by 3 bases, with 10 bases left in between. This CDR3 is CASSPRQEETQYF. For the CDR3, the DNA is TGTGCCAGCAGTCCCCGACAGGAAGAGACCCAGTACTTC.

V is TRBV12-5 and J is TRBJ1-2; 8 bases fit TRBD1. The germline gives CDR1 LGHNT, CDR2 FRNRAP. The CDR3 totals 15 residues. Trimming removed 2 bases from V and 7 bases from J; junction bases left unmatched: 9. The CDR3 sequence: CASGLYEDRVGGYTF. The CDR3 DNA reads TGTGCTAGTGGTTTGTACGAGGACAGGGTCGGTGGCTACACCTTC.

CDR3 nucleotides: TGTGCCAGCAGTTTACTTCAGGGCCTGAGCACCGGGGAGCTGTTTTTT. This gives the protein CASSLLQGLSTGELFF. The rearrangement uses TRBV28 and TRBJ2-2, with D possibly being TRBD1 (5 bases). The CDR3 sequence is 16 residues long. Germline lookup yields CDR1 MDHEN and CDR2 SYDVKM. V shed 2 bases and J shed 4 bases, with 14 bases lying between them.

This chain uses TRBV2 with TRBJ1-5; tentative D call: TRBD1 (5 bases). The V gene lost 6 bases and the J gene lost 0 bases, with 12 bases spanning the gap. The CDR3 runs to 15 residues. Per the germline V gene, CDR1 is SNHLY and CDR2 is FYNNEI. The CDR3 bases are TGTGCCAGCAGCAGCAGGGTGGGTAGCAATCAGCCCCAGCATTTT. Residues: CASSSRVGSNQPQHF.